The 15 T cell receptor beta chains listed next were all sequenced from one sample in a study of blood T cell repertoires in COVID-19. Produced via immunoSEQ multiplex PCR; TCRdb's table is partial and in-frame only. The sample consists of over 250,000 clones, more than 75% of them appearing once. The sequencing input was PBMCs or T cells enriched from blood (not recorded which). Source of these receptors: a woman aged 55-70 years in a cohort exposed to, infected with or recovered from COVID-19 (not recorded which).

The chain has TRBV7-9 and TRBJ2-1; 12 positions match TRBD2. This CDR3 has 15 residues. The junction had 7 bases not matched to a gene; V was cut back by 5 bases and J by 8 bases. The germline V gene has CDR1 SEHNR and CDR2 FQNEAQ (reference sequence). CDR3 DNA sequence: TGTGCCAGCAGCGATCCGGGACTAGCGGGCTATGAGCAGTTCTTC. Its protein product is CASSDPGLAGYEQFF.

Here the CDR3 reads CASSQDRVTPQHF. The DNA for the CDR3 is TGCGCCAGCAGCCAAGATCGAGTCACGCCCCAGCATTTT. This chain connects TRBV4-1 to TRBJ1-5, with D unresolved. Germline CDR1 is MGHRA and CDR2 is YSYEKL. Trimming removed 0 bases from V and 9 bases from J, with 9 bases in between. This CDR3 contains 13 residues.

The rearrangement uses TRBV14 and TRBJ2-1; 10 positions agree with TRBD2. The junction had 1 base not matched to a gene; V was cut back by 1 base and J by 4 bases. CDR1 and CDR2 from the germline V gene are SGHDN and FVKESK. The CDR3 is 15 amino acids. CDR3 loop: CASSQGTSGYNEQFF. Here the CDR3 DNA reads TGTGCCAGCAGCCAAGGGACTAGCGGATACAATGAGCAGTTCTTC.

In nucleotides, the CDR3 is TGTGCCAGCAGGCCAGACAGGGGGGTCCAAGAGACCCAGTACTTC. It is translated as CASRPDRGVQETQYF. The J gene is TRBJ2-5, the V gene TRBV27; 9 positions match TRBD1. Unmatched junction bases numbered 6, after V lost 6 bases and J lost 1 base. Germline V gene lookup returns CDR1 MNHEY and CDR2 SMNVEV (reference sequence). The CDR3 sequence is 15 residues long.

V usage is TRBV21-1 and J usage is TRBJ1-1; the DNA was not used to check the table's D call, TRBD1. TRBV21-1 is a recognized pseudogene. The CDR3 covers 18 residues. In nucleotides, the CDR3 is TGTGCCAGCAGCAAAGCAGGGGAGGACAGGGTTTCGGTGACTGAAGCTTTCTTT. Its protein product is CASSKAGEDRVSVTEAFF.

The V gene is TRBV6-2 or TRBV6-3, the J gene TRBJ2-7; possibly TRBD1 for D (6 bases). CDR3 length: 15 residues. The germline gives CDR1 MNHEY, CDR2 SVGEGT. With 3 bases removed from V and 5 bases from J, the gap between germline ends came to 17 bases. CDR3 nucleotide sequence: TGTGCCAGCAGTTATCGGGGCCCGACAGGCCACGAGCAGTACTTC. Translating gives CASSYRGPTGHEQYF.

The chain has TRBV6-5 and TRBJ2-5; TRBD2 might be the D (6 bases). Trimming cost V 6 bases and J 7 bases, with 18 bases left between them. CDR1 is MNHEY, CDR2 SVGAGI, per germline. The CDR3 is 14 amino acids. In DNA form, the CDR3 reads TGTGCCAGCAGCGACGGGACTTCATATGGGACCCAGTACTTC. Translation gives CASSDGTSYGTQYF.

The rearrangement joins TRBV28 to TRBJ2-3; 11 bases fit TRBD1. This CDR3 is built from 14 residues. After removal of 8 bases from V and 4 bases from J, the junction contained 5 bases not matched to a gene. Germline V gene lookup returns CDR1 MDHEN and CDR2 SYDVKM. CDR3 sequence: CASGRTGGSDTQYF. The DNA of the CDR3 is TGTGCCAGCGGTCGGACAGGGGGCTCAGATACGCAGTATTTT.

The chain is built from TRBV25-1 and TRBJ2-2; 10 nucleotides line up with TRBD1. Trimming took 4 bases from V and 7 from J; bases not matched to a gene: 12. The CDR3 extends over 17 amino acids. The germline V gene encodes CDR1 MGHDK and CDR2 SYGVNS. The chain's CDR3 is CASSAWGGTGAIGELFF. In DNA, the CDR3 is TGTGCCAGCAGTGCTTGGGGTGGGACAGGGGCCATCGGGGAGCTGTTTTTT. Full variable domain (outside the CDR3, taken from reference TRBV25-1 and TRBJ2-2): EADIYQTPRYLVIGTGKKITLECSQTMGHDKMYWYQQDPGMELHLIHYSYGVNSTEKGDLSSESTVSRIRTEHFPLTLESARPSHTSQYLCASSAWGGTGAIGELFFGEGSRLTVL.

This sequence joins TRBV18 and TRBJ1-5; D may be TRBD1 (6 bases). This CDR3 has 14 residues. CDR1 and CDR2 (germline): KGHSH, LQKENI. Trimming stripped 3 bases from V and 6 bases from J, with 12 bases between. The CDR3 spells CASSPQGPSQPQHF. In DNA, the CDR3 is TGTGCCAGCTCACCCCAGGGGCCTTCTCAGCCCCAGCATTTT.

CDR3 nucleotide sequence: TGTGCCAGCAGTTTGGTAGCGGGAGTTTCAGATACGCAGTATTTT. Its translation: CASSLVAGVSDTQYF. This chain uses TRBV28 with TRBJ2-3; 9 bases are shared with TRBD2. The CDR3 covers 15 residues. V shed 3 bases and J 4 bases; nucleotides not matched to a gene: 5. Per the germline V gene, CDR1 is MDHEN and CDR2 is SYDVKM.

The chain couples TRBV10-2 to TRBJ2-1, with 9 bases fitting TRBD1. The CDR3 covers 15 residues. In germline, CDR1 is WSHSY, CDR2 SAAADI. J lost 6 bases, V lost 3 bases, and 6 bases had no gene match. The CDR3 region is CASSDSKTGGNEQFF. CDR3 DNA sequence: TGCGCCAGCAGTGATAGTAAGACAGGGGGCAATGAGCAGTTCTTC.

Of note for this clone: Other DNA sequences of this sample code for an identical CDR3. The chain combines TRBV18 with TRBJ1-6; 10 positions agree with TRBD1. Germline CDR1 reads KGHSH; CDR2 reads LQKENI. This CDR3 contains 14 residues. V was pared by 6 bases and J by 8 bases, with 4 bases of the junction left unmatched. The CDR3 nucleotides read TGTGCCAGCTCTCCCGGGACAGGGGATTCACCCCTCCACTTT. This codes for CASSPGTGDSPLHF. Combining the CDR3 with reference TRBV18 and TRBJ1-6 gives the whole variable domain NAGVMQNPRHLVRRRGQEARLRCSPMKGHSHVYWYRQLPEEGLKFMVYLQKENIIDESGMPKERFSAEFPKEGPSILRIQQVVRGDSAAYFCASSPGTGDSPLHFGNGTRLTVT.

The chain combines TRBV5-4 with TRBJ2-2; TRBD2 aligns across 12 bases. CDR1 SGHNT and CDR2 YYREEE come from the germline V gene (reference sequence). The J segment lost 0 bases and the V segment lost 4 bases, leaving 4 bases of the junction unmatched. The CDR3 is made up of 17 amino acids. Here the CDR3 DNA reads TGTGCCAGCAGCCCCCGACTAGCGGGAGCGAACACCGGGGAGCTGTTTTTT. Translation gives CASSPRLAGANTGELFF.

There are a few counts of this clone. The rearrangement links TRBV7-9 to TRBJ2-7; D is perhaps TRBD1 (5 bases). The CDR3 consists of 17 residues. The V end was cut by 5 bases, the J end by 4 bases, with 24 bases between. The germline V gene has CDR1 SEHNR and CDR2 FQNEAQ (reference sequence). CDR3 nucleotide sequence: TGTGCCAGCAGCCCCGCCCGACCAGGGAAAATACTTTACGAGCAGTACTTC. Translating it yields CASSPARPGKILYEQYF.